Shown below are 17 T cell receptor beta chains from a single sample sequenced in a study of T-cell reconstitution after alpha-beta-depleted transplantation in children. Unique molecular identifiers were incorporated when the TCRbeta library was constructed. TCRdb re-called the PCR reads with MiXCR, one entry per CDR3 protein. The sample includes some 180,000 distinct CDR3 sequences, under 8.5% of them seen just once. Sequencing used PBMCs, obtained before TCRalphabeta/CD19-depleted stem cell transplant. The receptors originated from a boy between 2 and 15 years old with acute lymphoblastic leukemia, due to receive a stem cell transplant.

This clonotype occurred many times. The CDR3 nucleotides are TGCAGCGTCGTGGGACTAGCGGGAGAGACCCAGTACTTC. Translating it yields CSVVGLAGETQYF. The chain recombines TRBV29-1 with TRBJ2-5, with 12 nucleotides matching TRBD2. V gave up 6 bases and J gave up 4 bases; unmatched junction bases: 3. Germline V gene sequence: CDR1 SQVTM, CDR2 ANQGSEA. This CDR3 region has 13 residues.

This clonotype appeared many times. In DNA, the CDR3 is TGCGCCAGCAGCTTGGATGAGAGCTCCTACAATGAGCAGTTCTTC. It specifies CASSLDESSYNEQFF. V usage is TRBV5-1 and J usage is TRBJ2-1, with D uncertain. Trimming took 0 bases from V and 0 from J, leaving 7 bases between them. The CDR3 contains 15 residues. In germline, CDR1 is SGHRS, CDR2 YFSETQ.

The rearrangement joins TRBV5-1 to TRBJ2-5; 7 positions match TRBD2. J lost 5 bases, V lost 1 base, and 5 bases had no gene match. Germline V gene lookup returns CDR1 SGHRS and CDR2 YFSETQ. The CDR3 is made up of 14 amino acids. CDR3 DNA: TGCGCCAGCAGCTTGCTCGGGGGGATGGAGACCCAGTACTTC. As protein: CASSLLGGMETQYF.

A few counts support this clonotype. The chain has TRBV7-2 and TRBJ1-1; D unclear. The germline gives CDR1 SGHTA, CDR2 FQGNSA. This CDR3 contains 13 residues. Between the trimmed V and J ends, which lost 3 bases and 7 bases, there was a span of 12 bases. CDR3 residues: CASSFSDGNEAFF. Here the CDR3 DNA reads TGTGCCAGCAGCTTTTCGGACGGGAATGAAGCTTTCTTT. Complete variable domain (other parts from reference TRBV7-2 and TRBJ1-1): GAGVSQSPSNKVTEKGKDVELRCDPISGHTALYWYRQSLGQGLEFLIYFQGNSAPDKSGLPSDRFSAERTGGSVSTLTIQRTQQEDSAVYLCASSFSDGNEAFFGQGTRLTVV.

The genes are TRBV2 and TRBJ1-4, with D unresolved. Between the trimmed V and J ends, which lost 6 bases and 6 bases, there was a span of 11 bases. This CDR3 is 13 amino acids long. The germline V gene has CDR1 SNHLY and CDR2 FYNNEI. The CDR3 DNA reads TGTGCCAGCAGGGCTACCCGGGATGAAAAACTGTTTTTT. The encoded protein is CASRATRDEKLFF.

As concerns this clonotype: A much larger clone is a single base away; this may be a read error. V is TRBV7-8 and J is TRBJ1-3; D remains unclear. Per germline, CDR1 SGHVS and CDR2 FQNEAQ. The CDR3 runs to 15 residues. The CDR3 protein is CASSPKINSGNAIYF. CDR3 bases: TGTGCCAGCAGCCCAAAAATCAACTCTGGAAACGCCATATATTTT. The variable domain in full, with the rest retrieved from reference TRBV7-8 and TRBJ1-3, is GAGVSQSPRYKVAKRGQDVALRCDPISGHVSLFWYQQALGQGPEFLTYFQNEAQLDKSGLPSDRFFAERPEGSVSTLKIQRTQQEDSAVYLCASSPKINSGNAIYFGEGSWLTVV.

This clonotype was recorded a few times. The chain is built from TRBV7-3 and TRBJ2-6; 7 nucleotides agree with TRBD2. Germline values: CDR1 SGHTA, CDR2 FQGTGA. The J segment lost 1 base and the V segment lost 4 bases, leaving 4 bases of the junction unmatched. This CDR3 has 16 amino acids. CDR3 loop: CASSSGGPSGANVLTF. DNA of the CDR3: TGTGCCAGCAGCTCGGGGGGACCTTCTGGGGCCAACGTCCTGACTTTC.

This clonotype has a count of ten or more. The chain links TRBV4-2 to TRBJ2-3; D is possibly TRBD2 (5 bases). Germline loops: CDR1 LGHNA, CDR2 YNFKEQ. Trimming stripped 3 bases from V and 9 bases from J, with 16 bases between. The CDR3 is 14 amino acids. CDR3 DNA: TGTGCCAGCAGCCACTCTATGGACTTACAGACGCAGTATTTT. It is translated as CASSHSMDLQTQYF.

This sequence joins TRBV5-6 and TRBJ2-3; unclear D gene. Germline-derived CDR1 and CDR2 are SGHDT and YYEEEE. Trimming cost V 4 bases and J 0 bases, with 21 bases left between them. The CDR3 runs to 18 residues. The CDR3 protein is CASSPTRRTPRSTDTQYF. In DNA form, the CDR3 reads TGTGCCAGCAGCCCAACCCGACGCACCCCTCGGAGCACAGATACGCAGTATTTT.

This clonotype was picked up many times. The chain carries TRBV12-3 or TRBV12-4 and TRBJ2-7; D not certain. Trimming removed 11 bases at V and 5 bases at J, with 22 bases between. The CDR3 is 14 residues long. The CDR3 DNA is TGTGCCTGTACGTCGGACCGCCTTCCCCACGAGCAGTACTTC. Its translation is CACTSDRLPHEQYF.

This chain connects TRBV29-1 to TRBJ2-7; 13 bases fit TRBD2. From germline, CDR1 is SQVTM and CDR2 ANQGSEA. This CDR3 has 18 amino acids. J was trimmed by 0 bases and V by 4 bases; bases with no gene match: 12. CDR3 sequence (DNA): TGCAGCGTTGGGACTAGCGGGAGAAAGGCCCCCAGCTCCTACGAGCAGTACTTC. Translated: CSVGTSGRKAPSSYEQYF.

This sequence joins TRBV3-1 and TRBJ2-1, with D perhaps TRBD2 (5 bases). Germline V gives CDR1 LGHDT, CDR2 YNNKEL (reference sequence). Trimming took 1 base from V and 6 from J, leaving 13 bases between them. The CDR3 runs 15 residues. For the CDR3, the DNA is TGTGCCAGCAGCCAAGTATCGGGCGGAGGCAATGAGCAGTTCTTC. Encoded protein: CASSQVSGGGNEQFF.

This clonotype was detected many times. V and J are TRBV12-3 or TRBV12-4 and TRBJ2-3; 7 nucleotides align to TRBD2. After removal of 1 base from V and 6 bases from J, the junction contained 4 bases not matched to a gene. The CDR3 is 14 amino acids. CDR3 sequence: CASSLGGGGDTQYF. Here the CDR3 DNA reads TGTGCCAGCAGTTTAGGGGGGGGAGGGGATACGCAGTATTTT.

This clonotype was seen at least ten times. The chain recombines TRBV5-1 with TRBJ1-4, with D hard to call. Trimming shortened V by 1 base and J by 0 bases, and 16 bases separated the two germline ends. CDR1 SGHRS and CDR2 YFSETQ come from the germline V gene. The CDR3 length is 18 residues. The CDR3 sequence is CASSLRELGSATNEKLFF. DNA of the CDR3: TGCGCCAGCAGCTTGCGGGAACTCGGATCGGCAACTAATGAAAAACTGTTTTTT.

Many counts were recorded for this clonotype. This chain connects TRBV7-2 to TRBJ2-3; 7 nucleotides align to TRBD2. Germline V lookup: CDR1 SGHTA, CDR2 FQGNSA. The CDR3 contains 16 residues. V was pared by 0 bases and J by 1 base, with 4 bases of the junction left unmatched. The CDR3 coding sequence is TGTGCCAGCAGCTTAGCGGCGGCGGGAGGCACAGATACGCAGTATTTT. It encodes CASSLAAAGGTDTQYF.

The table lists this clonotype with many counts. The J gene is TRBJ2-7, the V gene TRBV7-2; 9 nucleotides line up with TRBD1. J lost 10 bases, V lost 5 bases, and 9 bases had no gene match. The CDR3 loop spans 13 amino acids. Germline V gene lookup returns CDR1 SGHTA and CDR2 FQGNSA. The CDR3 DNA reads as TGTGCCAGCAGCCCAGACAGGGGGGTCGGACAGTACTTC. The encoded protein is CASSPDRGVGQYF.

The rearrangement uses TRBV7-8 and TRBJ2-5; D is possibly TRBD2 (6 bases). Germline CDR1 SGHVS, CDR2 FQNEAQ. Trimming removed 5 bases from V and 4 bases from J, with 17 bases in between. The CDR3 loop spans 15 amino acids. CDR3 sequence: CASSPWPPAGETQYF. CDR3 nucleotide sequence: TGTGCCAGCAGCCCTTGGCCGCCAGCGGGAGAGACCCAGTACTTC.